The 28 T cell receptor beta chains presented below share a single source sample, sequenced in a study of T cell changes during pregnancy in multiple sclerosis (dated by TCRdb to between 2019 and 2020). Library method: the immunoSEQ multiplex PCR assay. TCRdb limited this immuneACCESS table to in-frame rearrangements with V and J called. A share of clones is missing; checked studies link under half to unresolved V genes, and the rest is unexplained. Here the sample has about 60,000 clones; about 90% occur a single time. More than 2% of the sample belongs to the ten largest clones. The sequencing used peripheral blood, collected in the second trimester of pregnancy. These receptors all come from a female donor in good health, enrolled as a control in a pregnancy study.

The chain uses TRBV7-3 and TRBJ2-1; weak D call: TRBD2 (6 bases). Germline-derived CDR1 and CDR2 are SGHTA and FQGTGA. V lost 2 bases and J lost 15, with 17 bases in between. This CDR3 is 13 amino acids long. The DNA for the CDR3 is TGTGCCAGCAGCTTAGGTACCCGGGAGCCGTGGTTCTTC. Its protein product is CASSLGTREPWFF.

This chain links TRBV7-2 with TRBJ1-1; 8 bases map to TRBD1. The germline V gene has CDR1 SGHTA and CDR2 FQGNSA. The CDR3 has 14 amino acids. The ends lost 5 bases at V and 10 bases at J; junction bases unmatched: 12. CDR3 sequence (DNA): TGTGCCAGCAGCCTACAAGGAGCAGGGGGCGTAGCTTTCTTT. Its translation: CASSLQGAGGVAFF. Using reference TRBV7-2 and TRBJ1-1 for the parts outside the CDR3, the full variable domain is GAGVSQSPSNKVTEKGKDVELRCDPISGHTALYWYRQSLGQGLEFLIYFQGNSAPDKSGLPSDRFSAERTGGSVSTLTIQRTQQEDSAVYLCASSLQGAGGVAFFGQGTRLTVV.

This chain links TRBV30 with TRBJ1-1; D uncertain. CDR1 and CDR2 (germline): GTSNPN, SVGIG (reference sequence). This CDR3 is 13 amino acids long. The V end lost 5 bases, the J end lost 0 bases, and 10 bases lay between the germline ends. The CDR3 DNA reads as TGTGCCTGGGCAGTCTTCATGAACACTGAAGCTTTCTTT. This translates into CAWAVFMNTEAFF. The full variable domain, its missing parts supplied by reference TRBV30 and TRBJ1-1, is SQTIHQWPATLVQPVGSPLSLECTVEGTSNPNLYWYRQAAGRGLQLLFYSVGIGQISSEVPQNLSASRPQDRQFILSSKKLLLSDSGFYLCAWAVFMNTEAFFGQGTRLTVV.

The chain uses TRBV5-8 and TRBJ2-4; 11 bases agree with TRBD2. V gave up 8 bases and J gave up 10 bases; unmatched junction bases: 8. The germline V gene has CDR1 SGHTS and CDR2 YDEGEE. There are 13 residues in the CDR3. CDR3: CASVLAGEGIQYF. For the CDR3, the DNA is TGTGCCAGTGTACTAGCGGGAGAAGGGATTCAGTACTTC.

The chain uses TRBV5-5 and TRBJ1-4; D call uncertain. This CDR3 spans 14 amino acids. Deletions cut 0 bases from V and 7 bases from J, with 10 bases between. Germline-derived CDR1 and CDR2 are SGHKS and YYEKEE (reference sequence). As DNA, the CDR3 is TGTGCCAGCAGCTTGGAACTGGGCCTTGAAAAACTGTTTTTT. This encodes CASSLELGLEKLFF.

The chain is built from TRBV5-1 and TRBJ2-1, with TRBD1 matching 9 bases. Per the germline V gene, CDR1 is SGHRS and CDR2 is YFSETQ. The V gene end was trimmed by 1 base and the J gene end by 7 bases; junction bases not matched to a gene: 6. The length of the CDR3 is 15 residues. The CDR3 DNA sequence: TGCGCCAGCAGCTTGCTACAGGGGGCGCGTAATGAGCAGTTCTTC. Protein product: CASSLLQGARNEQFF. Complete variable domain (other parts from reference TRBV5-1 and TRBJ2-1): KAGVTQTPRYLIKTRGQQVTLSCSPISGHRSVSWYQQTPGQGLQFLFEYFSETQRNKGNFPGRFSGRQFSNSRSEMNVSTLELGDSALYLCASSLLQGARNEQFFGPGTRLTVL.

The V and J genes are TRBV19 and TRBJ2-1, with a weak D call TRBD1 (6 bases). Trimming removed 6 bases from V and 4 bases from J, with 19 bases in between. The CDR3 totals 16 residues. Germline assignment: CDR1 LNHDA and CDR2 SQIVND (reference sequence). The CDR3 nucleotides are TGTGCCAGTAGAGATCCTTACAGGGAGTCATACAATGAGCAGTTCTTC. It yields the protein CASRDPYRESYNEQFF.

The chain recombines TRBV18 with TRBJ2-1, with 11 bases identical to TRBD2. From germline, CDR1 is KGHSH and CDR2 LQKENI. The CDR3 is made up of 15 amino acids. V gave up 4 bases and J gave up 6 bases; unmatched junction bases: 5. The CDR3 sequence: CASSQLAGGSNEQFF. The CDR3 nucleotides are TGTGCCAGCTCACAGCTAGCGGGAGGTAGCAATGAGCAGTTCTTC.

Here the CDR3 reads CATSRDFGNEKLFF. The CDR3 region has the DNA TGTGCCACCAGCAGAGATTTCGGTAATGAAAAACTGTTTTTT. The chain carries TRBV15 and TRBJ1-4; no clear D gene. The germline V gene encodes CDR1 LNHNV and CDR2 YYDKDF (reference sequence). The ends were cut back, 0 bases at V and 4 bases at J, with 6 bases in the middle. This CDR3 has 14 residues. Complete variable domain (other parts from reference TRBV15 and TRBJ1-4): DAMVIQNPRYQVTQFGKPVTLSCSQTLNHNVMYWYQQKSSQAPKLLFHYYDKDFNNEADTPDNFQSRRPNTSFCFLDIRSPGLGDTAMYLCATSRDFGNEKLFFGSGTQLSVL.

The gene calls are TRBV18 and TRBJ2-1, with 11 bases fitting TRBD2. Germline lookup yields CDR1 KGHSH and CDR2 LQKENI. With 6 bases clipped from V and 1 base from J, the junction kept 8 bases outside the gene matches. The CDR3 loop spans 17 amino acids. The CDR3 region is CASSQGLAASSYNEQFF. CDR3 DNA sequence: TGTGCCAGCTCTCAGGGACTAGCGGCCTCTTCCTACAATGAGCAGTTCTTC.

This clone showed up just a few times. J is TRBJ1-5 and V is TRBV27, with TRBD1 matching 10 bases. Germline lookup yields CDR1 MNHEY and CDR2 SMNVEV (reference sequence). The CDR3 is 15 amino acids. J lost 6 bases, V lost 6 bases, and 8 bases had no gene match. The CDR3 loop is CASSPGQGLVQPQHF. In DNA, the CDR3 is TGTGCCAGCAGCCCGGGACAGGGGCTCGTTCAGCCCCAGCATTTT.

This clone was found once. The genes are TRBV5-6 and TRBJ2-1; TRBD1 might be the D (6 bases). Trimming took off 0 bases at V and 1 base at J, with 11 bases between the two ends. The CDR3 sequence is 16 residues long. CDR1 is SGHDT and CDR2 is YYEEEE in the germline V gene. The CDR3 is CASSLVTRGSYNEQFF. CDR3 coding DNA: TGTGCCAGCAGCTTGGTAACAAGGGGGTCCTACAATGAGCAGTTCTTC.

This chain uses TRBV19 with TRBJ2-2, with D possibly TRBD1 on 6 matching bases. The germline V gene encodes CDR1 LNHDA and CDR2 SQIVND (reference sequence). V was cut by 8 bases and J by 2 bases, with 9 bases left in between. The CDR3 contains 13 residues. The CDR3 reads CASGQYNTGELFF. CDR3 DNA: TGTGCCAGTGGACAGTATAACACCGGGGAGCTGTTTTTT.

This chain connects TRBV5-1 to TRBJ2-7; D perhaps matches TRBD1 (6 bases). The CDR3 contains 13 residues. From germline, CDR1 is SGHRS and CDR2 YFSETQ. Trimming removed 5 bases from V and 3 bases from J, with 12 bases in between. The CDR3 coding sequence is TGCGCCAGCAGTGGGGGACACAGCTACGAGCAGTACTTC. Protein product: CASSGGHSYEQYF.

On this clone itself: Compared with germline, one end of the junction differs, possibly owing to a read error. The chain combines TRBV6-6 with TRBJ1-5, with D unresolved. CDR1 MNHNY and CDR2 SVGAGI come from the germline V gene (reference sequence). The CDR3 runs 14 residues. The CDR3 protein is CASSDSGGNQPQHF. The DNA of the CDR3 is TGTGCCAGCAGTGACTCGGGAGGGAATCAGCCCCAGCATTTT.

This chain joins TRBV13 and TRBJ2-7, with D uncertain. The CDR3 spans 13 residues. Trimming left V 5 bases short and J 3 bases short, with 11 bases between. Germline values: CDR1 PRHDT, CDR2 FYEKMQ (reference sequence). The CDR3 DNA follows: TGTGCCAGCAGCCCCCGGAGTAGCTACGAGCAGTACTTC. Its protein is CASSPRSSYEQYF.

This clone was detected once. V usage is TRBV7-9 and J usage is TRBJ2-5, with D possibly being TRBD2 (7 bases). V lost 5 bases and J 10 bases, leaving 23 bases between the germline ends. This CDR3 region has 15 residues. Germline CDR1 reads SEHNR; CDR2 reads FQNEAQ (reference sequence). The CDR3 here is CASSQAGAPGGVQYF. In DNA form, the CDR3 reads TGTGCCAGCAGCCAGGCGGGGGCCCCAGGAGGAGTCCAGTACTTC.

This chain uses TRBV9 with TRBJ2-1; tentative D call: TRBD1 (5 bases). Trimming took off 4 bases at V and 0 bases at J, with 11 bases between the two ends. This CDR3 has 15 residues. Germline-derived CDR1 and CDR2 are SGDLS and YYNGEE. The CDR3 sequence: CASSPGSGSYNEQFF. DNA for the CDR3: TGTGCCAGCAGCCCAGGGTCAGGCTCCTACAATGAGCAGTTCTTC. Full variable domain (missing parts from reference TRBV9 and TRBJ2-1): DSGVTQTPKHLITATGQRVTLRCSPRSGDLSVYWYQQSLDQGLQFLIQYYNGEERAKGNILERFSAQQFPDLHSELNLSSLELGDSALYFCASSPGSGSYNEQFFGPGTRLTVL.

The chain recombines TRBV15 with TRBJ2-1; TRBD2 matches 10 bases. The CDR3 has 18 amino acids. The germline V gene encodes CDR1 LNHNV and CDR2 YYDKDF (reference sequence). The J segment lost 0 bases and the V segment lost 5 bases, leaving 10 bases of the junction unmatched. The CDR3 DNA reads TGTGCCACCAGCGCCAGACTAGCGGGCATAAGCTCCTACAATGAGCAGTTCTTC. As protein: CATSARLAGISSYNEQFF.

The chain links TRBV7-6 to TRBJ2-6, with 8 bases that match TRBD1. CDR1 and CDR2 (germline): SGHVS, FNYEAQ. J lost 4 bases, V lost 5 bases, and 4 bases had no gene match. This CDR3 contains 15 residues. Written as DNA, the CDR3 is TGTGCCAGCAGCCTGGACAGGGTAGGGGCCAACGTCCTGACTTTC. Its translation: CASSLDRVGANVLTF. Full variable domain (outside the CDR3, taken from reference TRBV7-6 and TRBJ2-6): GAGVSQSPRYKVTKRGQDVALRCDPISGHVSLYWYRQALGQGPEFLTYFNYEAQQDKSGLPNDRFSAERPEGSISTLTIQRTEQRDSAMYRCASSLDRVGANVLTFGAGSRLTVL.

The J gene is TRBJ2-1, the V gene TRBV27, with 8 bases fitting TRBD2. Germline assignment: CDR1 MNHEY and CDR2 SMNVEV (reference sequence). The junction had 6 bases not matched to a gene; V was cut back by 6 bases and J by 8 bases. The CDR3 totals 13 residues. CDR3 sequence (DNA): TGTGCCAGCAGGAGCGGGAGTGTAGATGAGCAGTTCTTC. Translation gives CASRSGSVDEQFF.

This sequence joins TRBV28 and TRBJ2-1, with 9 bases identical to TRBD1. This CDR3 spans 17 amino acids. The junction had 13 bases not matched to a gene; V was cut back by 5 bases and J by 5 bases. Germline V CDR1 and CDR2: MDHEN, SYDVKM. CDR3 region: CASSDARGTGRDNEQFF. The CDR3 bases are TGTGCCAGCAGTGACGCACGGGGGACAGGGCGGGACAATGAGCAGTTCTTC.

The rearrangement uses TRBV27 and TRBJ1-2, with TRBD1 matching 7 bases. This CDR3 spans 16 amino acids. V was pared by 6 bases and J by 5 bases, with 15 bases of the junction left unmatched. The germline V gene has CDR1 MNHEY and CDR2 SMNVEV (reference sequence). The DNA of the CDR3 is TGTGCCAGCAGCTACGATAGGGACAGCCCTTTTTATGGCTACACCTTC. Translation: CASSYDRDSPFYGYTF.

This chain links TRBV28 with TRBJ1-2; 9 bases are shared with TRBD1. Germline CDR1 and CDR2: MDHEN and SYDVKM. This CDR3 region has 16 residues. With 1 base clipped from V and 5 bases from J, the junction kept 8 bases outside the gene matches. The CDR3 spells CASSLYWDRVGYGYTF. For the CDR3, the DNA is TGTGCCAGCAGTTTATACTGGGACAGGGTAGGGTATGGCTACACCTTC.

The CDR3 DNA sequence: TGTGCCAGTAGGGCAGGGGGCACCAGGGCTTTCTTT. It yields the protein CASRAGGTRAFF. The genes are TRBV19 and TRBJ1-1; 8 nucleotides line up with TRBD1. Germline CDR1 reads LNHDA; CDR2 reads SQIVND (reference sequence). V dropped 6 bases and J dropped 11; count of bases not matched to a gene: 8. This CDR3 spans 12 amino acids.

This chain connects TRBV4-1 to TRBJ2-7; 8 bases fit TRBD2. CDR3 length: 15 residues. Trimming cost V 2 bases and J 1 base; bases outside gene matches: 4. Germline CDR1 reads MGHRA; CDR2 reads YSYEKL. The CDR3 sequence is CASSQSSGGSYEQYF. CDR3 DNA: TGCGCCAGCAGCCAAAGCAGCGGGGGTTCCTACGAGCAGTACTTC.

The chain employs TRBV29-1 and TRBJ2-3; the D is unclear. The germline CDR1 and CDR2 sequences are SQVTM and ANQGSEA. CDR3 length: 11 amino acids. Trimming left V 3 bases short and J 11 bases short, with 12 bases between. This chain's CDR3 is CSVEAPNLQYF. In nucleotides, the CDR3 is TGCAGCGTTGAGGCTCCCAATTTGCAGTATTTT.

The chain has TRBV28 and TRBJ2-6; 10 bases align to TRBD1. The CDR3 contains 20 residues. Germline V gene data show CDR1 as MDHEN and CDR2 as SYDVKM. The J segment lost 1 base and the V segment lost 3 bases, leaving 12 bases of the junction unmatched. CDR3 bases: TGTGCCAGCAGTTTCTTTAAGCCGGGACAGGGGAGATCTGGGGCCAACGTCCTGACTTTC. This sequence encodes CASSFFKPGQGRSGANVLTF.